Listed here is a single T cell receptor (beta chain). Its specificity is unknown. CDR3 length equals 17 residues. V lost 4 bases and J lost 0; bases outside the gene matches: 10. CDR1 is SGDLS and CDR2 is YYNGEE in the germline V gene. The data are from a study of graft-versus-host responses after intestinal transplantation. As for the study in general: Each recipient received anti-thymocyte globulin induction, then tacrolimus and steroids for around three years.

Libraries were prepared by immunoSEQ multiplex PCR; TCRdb keeps only in-frame clonotypes and omits some of them. The sample records over 120,000 clones, about nine tenths being singletons. This receptor was obtained from a human donor who received an intestinal transplant. The chain uses TRBV9 and TRBJ1-3; 7 bases are shared with TRBD1. Sequenced material: unstimulated CD4+ T cells sorted from spleen or lymph node cells, taken before intestinal transplant. As DNA, the CDR3 is TGTGCCAGCAGCCCAGACGACAGGGCCCTCTCTGGAAACACCATATATTTT. It is translated as CASSPDDRALSGNTIYF.